This TCR beta chain was found in a study of T cells in Graves' hyperthyroidism and ophthalmopathy (dated by TCRdb to between 2018 and 2020). Regarding the study in general: Peripheral blood samples were taken at initial diagnosis, before any treatment was given. To identify TCR V-J signatures that set the groups apart, the researchers used a discovery cohort of more than 95 patients, made up of around 42 with Graves' ophthalmopathy and 57 with stable Graves' hyperthyroidism. The roughly 94 discovery patients were randomly divided into training and test sets at a 7:3 ratio. An independent validation cohort of under 20 hyperthyroidism patients and over 15 patients who later progressed to ophthalmopathy tested prospective prediction of ophthalmopathy. According to the paper, TCR Vbeta CDR3 sequencing was carried out on around 140 peripheral blood samples, which came from fewer than 50 ophthalmopathy, 80 or so hyperthyroidism and roughly 17 progressor patients. Thyroid tissue and blood T-cell repertoires from six or seven Graves' hyperthyroidism patients were also compared in the study. After sampling, hyperthyroidism patients received methimazole starting at 30 mg daily, and ophthalmopathy patients received high-dose intravenous methylprednisolone. Beyond this particular receptor, the publication reports: Most expanded thyroid clonotypes (frequency above 0.001) were also detected in blood, a finding suggesting that blood repertoires may reflect thyroid immune responses. In validation, progression to ophthalmopathy was predicted by the model with around 71% sensitivity and 72% to 85% specificity, a median of roughly six months before onset. Sample size was not statistically predetermined, and blinding of investigators to group allocation was not performed. Ophthalmopathy was separated from stable hyperthyroidism by a 13 V-J signature model, with over 85% sensitivity and 81% to 82% specificity obtained in cross-validation and 80%/75% obtained in testing.

Amplification of TCR beta CDR3 regions was carried out from RNA transcripts. The first round of RT-PCR for the TCR CDR3 was performed with the HTBI primer set and the Qiagen OneStep RT-PCR kit. A second multiplex PCR round built the libraries, followed by size selection and purification. Libraries were sequenced paired-end with 100 bp reads on an Illumina HiSeq2000. The paper's processing steps were these. SOAPnuke was used to process the raw data, throwing out any read that contained adapters or uncalled bases, had a mean Phred below 15, or lacked an exact constant-primer or identifier match. High-quality paired reads were merged with COPE v1.2.5, and unique nucleotide sequences were defined as clonotypes. MiTCR v1.1 was used to align clonotypes to the IMGT TRBV, TRBD and TRBJ reference segments. Analysis was restricted to V-J combinations with a frequency above 0.0001, which covered 99% to 99.2% of repertoires. A TCS score was defined as the ratio between F50 (clonal expansion) and ExV (chaos), using BLOSUM62-based TCRdist between CDR3 peptides within each V-J. Welch's t-statistics and random forest reduced around 550 V-J features to 13, which were used in a naive Bayes classifier (R e1071). TCRdb handled the public reads itself, with Q25 trimming in fastp and clone calling in MiXCR, and kept productive beta chains. Under each unique CDR3 protein, matching rows form one entry showing the most common genes and DNA. V and J calls and clone size were set by TCRdb, not the authors. The sample profile shows under 450,000 distinct CDR3 sequences; about 15% of them were found once. The top ten clonotypes cover over 12% of the sample.

Ten or more counts support this clonotype. The antigen it recognizes is unknown. It has no much larger one-base neighbor in the sample; base qualities were not kept. Stable Graves' hyperthyroidism was defined as the absence of progression to ophthalmopathy over 18 months of follow-up. Hyperthyroidism patients were newly diagnosed, had a disease duration of under 2 months, and were aged 18 to 65 years. Patients with uncontrolled infections, other autoimmune diseases, pregnancy or lactation were excluded. Clinical symptoms, serum thyroxine and TRAb, thyroid ultrasound, and orbital computed tomography formed the basis for the diagnoses. PBMCs were separated from about 10 ml of fresh peripheral blood using Ficoll-Paque density gradient centrifugation. Trizol reagent was used to extract total RNA, and RNA quality was then checked on an Agilent 2100 Bioanalyzer. CDR1 and CDR2 are drawn from the germline V gene: SGHAT, FQNNGV. The cysteine opens and the phenylalanine closes a CDR3 of 18 amino acids. CDR3 DNA is the only sequence kept; it has 54 bases, read in frame from the first base. Ends trimmed: V by 1 base, J by 3 bases; bases unmatched to a gene: 9.

The V gene is TRBV11-2 and the J gene is TRBJ2-3, with 11 central nucleotides matching TRBD2. The clonotype was recovered from a woman between 18 and 29 years old with Graves' hyperthyroidism. Sequenced input: blood. The nucleotide sequence reads as follows: TGTGCCAGCAGCTTAGTTTGGTCTAGCGGGGGGACGACAGATACGCAGTATTTT. The resulting protein is CASSLVWSSGGTTDTQYF.